What follows describes a single T cell receptor (beta chain). Primers for the PCR totalled 60 Vbeta and 13 Jbeta. The data were produced by immunoSEQ multiplex PCR, yet TCRdb's version contains in-frame clones alone and is incomplete. The data contain about 190,000 clones, about 85% of them singletons. The entry originates in a study of cytomegalovirus exposure and HLA in healthy donors. Study context: An earlier analysis found 110 million or so unique TCR beta sequences from 200 million or so T cells.

The V gene's germline CDR1 is MNHEY and CDR2 SMNVEV (reference sequence). V lost 6 bases, J lost 4 bases, and 10 bases lay in between. The CDR3 sequence is 13 residues long. This clonotype was sampled from a man between 50 and 59 years old in good health and CMV-seronegative. V and J are TRBV27 and TRBJ1-5; D is perhaps TRBD1 (5 bases). Source material: PBMCs. CDR3 protein: CASRLTANQPQHF. As DNA, the CDR3 is TGTGCCAGCAGACTGACAGCTAATCAGCCCCAGCATTTT.